The clone carrying this T cell receptor beta chain has just one count. The antigen is undetermined. The data originate from a study of T cells in Graves' hyperthyroidism and ophthalmopathy. As for the study in general: Peripheral blood was drawn at first diagnosis, prior to all treatment.

Template material for amplifying TCR beta CDR3 regions consisted of RNA transcripts. A first-round RT-PCR of the TCR CDR3 used the HTBI primer set. TCRdb reprocessed the multiplex PCR reads via MiXCR and lists one record per CDR3 protein. Of around 580,000 distinct CDR3 sequences listed, over 15% are singletons. Findings and caveats of the study: Ophthalmopathy cases were set apart from stable hyperthyroidism by a 13 V-J model. The blood repertoire included most of the expanded thyroid clonotypes above 0.001.

Trimming pared 4 bases from V and 4 bases from J, leaving 11 bases between. CDR3 length equals 12 residues. The germline V gene has CDR1 SQVTM and CDR2 ANQGSEA. The clonotype comes from a woman younger than 30 with Graves' hyperthyroidism. The chain combines TRBV29-1 with TRBJ2-7; maybe TRBD2 (5 bases). Material: blood. Written as DNA, the CDR3 is TGCAGCGTTGGGGAGACCGTATACGAGCAGTACTTC. Protein product: CSVGETVYEQYF.